These T cell receptor beta chains were read from a single sample in a study of CD8+CD57+ T cells in acquired aplastic anemia. MiXCR, applied by TCRdb to the reads, yields one record per CDR3 protein. In the table there are around 290,000 distinct CDR3 sequences, 45% to 65% of which are singletons. The sample consisted of sorted CD4+, CD8+, or CD8+CD57+ T cells (not recorded which) from PBMCs. The source is a human donor with aplastic anemia. Each CDR3 is given with its conserved first and last residue. D genes are given only for firm matches. Where a row states a size, it is once, few, many or the class of an expanded clone; other rows omit it.

CDR3 protein: CASSPHSTFFYEQYF
CDR3 DNA: TGTGCCAGCAGTCCACACAGCACCTTCTTCTACGAGCAGTACTTC
J gene: TRBJ2-7
clone size: NA
D gene: NA
CDR3 length: 15
V gene: TRBV11-2

CDR3 protein: CSARSGTGRWEREQYF
CDR3 DNA: TGCAGTGCTAGGTCAGGGACAGGGCGGTGGGAGAGAGAGCAGTACTTC
J gene: TRBJ2-7
clone size: NA
D gene: TRBD1
CDR3 length: 16
V gene: TRBV20-1

CDR3 protein: CASSRGRPSNQPQHF
CDR3 DNA: TGTGCCAGTAGTAGGGGGAGACCAAGCAATCAGCCCCAGCATTTT
J gene: TRBJ1-5
clone size: NA
D gene: NA
CDR3 length: 15
V gene: TRBV19

CDR3 protein: CASSIGRTSSRGETQYF
CDR3 DNA: TGTGCCAGTAGTATAGGAAGGACTAGTTCCCGGGGAGAGACCCAGTACTTC
J gene: TRBJ2-5
clone size: many
D gene: TRBD2
CDR3 length: 17
V gene: TRBV19

CDR3 protein: CASSPTTGGYEQYF
CDR3 DNA: TGTGCCAGCAGCCCTACGACAGGGGGGTACGAGCAGTACTTC
J gene: TRBJ2-7
clone size: NA
D gene: TRBD1
CDR3 length: 14
V gene: TRBV11-3

CDR3 protein: CASSLGGLGTNVLTF
CDR3 DNA: TGTGCCAGCAGCCTGGGGGGGCTAGGGACCAACGTCCTGACTTTC
J gene: TRBJ2-6
clone size: many
D gene: NA
CDR3 length: 15
V gene: TRBV7-6

CDR3 protein: CASSPYQYGYTF
CDR3 DNA: TGTGCCAGCAGCCCTTACCAATATGGCTACACCTTC
J gene: TRBJ1-2
clone size: NA
D gene: NA
CDR3 length: 12
V gene: TRBV7-2

CDR3 protein: CASSLSGGNYNEQFF
CDR3 DNA: TGTGCCAGCAGTCTTAGCGGGGGGAACTACAATGAGCAGTTCTTC
J gene: TRBJ2-1
clone size: NA
D gene: TRBD2
CDR3 length: 15
V gene: TRBV10-3

CDR3 protein: CASSQALGPYGYTF
CDR3 DNA: TGTGCCAGCAGCCAAGCGCTAGGCCCCTATGGCTACACCTTC
J gene: TRBJ1-2
clone size: many
D gene: NA
CDR3 length: 14
V gene: TRBV3-1

CDR3 protein: CASSQDGRGPGNTVYF
CDR3 DNA: TGCGCCAGCAGCCAAGATGGCAGGGGGCCTGGAAACACCGTATATTTT
J gene: TRBJ1-3
clone size: NA
D gene: TRBD1
CDR3 length: 16
V gene: TRBV4-3

CDR3 protein: CAIKDSSYGYTF
CDR3 DNA: TGTGCCATCAAGGACAGTTCCTATGGCTACACCTTC
J gene: TRBJ1-2
clone size: few
D gene: NA
CDR3 length: 12
V gene: TRBV10-3

CDR3 protein: CASSLGLAGPYNEQFF
CDR3 DNA: TGCGCCAGCAGCTTGGGACTAGCGGGTCCTTACAATGAGCAGTTCTTC
J gene: TRBJ2-1
clone size: many
D gene: TRBD2
CDR3 length: 16
V gene: TRBV5-1

CDR3 protein: CASPGASNYGYTF
CDR3 DNA: TGTGCCAGCCCGGGAGCTTCTAACTATGGCTACACCTTC
J gene: TRBJ1-2
clone size: NA
D gene: NA
CDR3 length: 13
V gene: TRBV2

CDR3 protein: CASSPLAGVNSPLHF
CDR3 DNA: TGTGCCAGTAGTCCCTTGGCAGGGGTCAATTCACCCCTCCACTTT
J gene: TRBJ1-6
clone size: many
D gene: NA
CDR3 length: 15
V gene: TRBV19

CDR3 protein: CASKGNEQFF
CDR3 DNA: TGTGCCAGCAAGGGAAATGAGCAGTTCTTC
J gene: TRBJ2-1
clone size: NA
D gene: NA
CDR3 length: 10
V gene: TRBV2

CDR3 protein: CASSFGGQGRVQYF
CDR3 DNA: TGTGCCAGCAGCTTCGGGGGACAGGGGAGGGTGCAGTACTTC
J gene: TRBJ2-7
clone size: NA
D gene: TRBD1
CDR3 length: 14
V gene: TRBV11-2

CDR3 protein: CASSVGNTIYNEQFF
CDR3 DNA: TGTGCCAGCAGCGTAGGGAACACGATCTACAATGAGCAGTTCTTC
J gene: TRBJ2-1
clone size: NA
D gene: NA
CDR3 length: 15
V gene: TRBV7-2

CDR3 protein: CASSFEGYSYNSPLHF
CDR3 DNA: TGTGCCAGCAGCTTTGAAGGCTACTCCTATAATTCACCCCTCCACTTT
J gene: TRBJ1-6
clone size: few
D gene: NA
CDR3 length: 16
V gene: TRBV7-2

CDR3 protein: CSATLDRGRRNIQYF
CDR3 DNA: TGCAGTGCCACCCTTGACAGGGGGCGTAGGAACATTCAGTACTTC
J gene: TRBJ2-4
clone size: NA
D gene: TRBD1
CDR3 length: 15
V gene: TRBV20-1

CDR3 protein: CASSPKATGLLTGELFF
CDR3 DNA: TGTGCCAGCTCACCAAAAGCTACTGGCTTACTGACCGGGGAGCTGTTTTTT
J gene: TRBJ2-2
clone size: few
D gene: NA
CDR3 length: 17
V gene: TRBV18

CDR3 protein: CASSLVAGASAYEQYF
CDR3 DNA: TGCGCCAGCAGCTTGGTAGCGGGGGCATCAGCCTACGAGCAGTACTTC
J gene: TRBJ2-7
clone size: NA
D gene: TRBD2
CDR3 length: 16
V gene: TRBV5-1

CDR3 protein: CASSRGPGLAGNEQFF
CDR3 DNA: TGTGCCAGCAGTCGTGGCCCGGGACTAGCGGGGAATGAGCAGTTCTTC
J gene: TRBJ2-1
clone size: NA
D gene: TRBD2
CDR3 length: 16
V gene: TRBV7-2

CDR3 protein: CASSEERGTGQFF
CDR3 DNA: TGCGCCAGCAGTGAAGAACGGGGCACGGGGCAGTTCTTC
J gene: TRBJ2-1
clone size: many
D gene: NA
CDR3 length: 13
V gene: TRBV10-1

CDR3 protein: CATSDPRGDGYTF
CDR3 DNA: TGTGCCACCAGTGATCCCAGGGGCGATGGCTACACCTTC
J gene: TRBJ1-2
clone size: once
D gene: NA
CDR3 length: 13
V gene: TRBV24-1

CDR3 protein: CASSQVVAGGSSGANVLTF
CDR3 DNA: TGTGCCAGCAGCCAGGTGGTAGCGGGAGGTTCTTCTGGGGCCAACGTCCTGACTTTC
J gene: TRBJ2-6
clone size: NA
D gene: TRBD2
CDR3 length: 19
V gene: TRBV3-1

CDR3 protein: CSVGGQSPGANVLTF
CDR3 DNA: TGCAGCGTGGGGGGACAGAGCCCTGGGGCCAACGTCCTGACCTTC
J gene: TRBJ2-6
clone size: NA
D gene: NA
CDR3 length: 15
V gene: TRBV29-1

CDR3 protein: CASSVVGGDYEQYF
CDR3 DNA: TGTGCCAGCAGCGTAGTTGGAGGGGACTACGAGCAGTACTTC
J gene: TRBJ2-7
clone size: many
D gene: NA
CDR3 length: 14
V gene: TRBV9

CDR3 protein: CASSPRMDSPLHF
CDR3 DNA: TGTGCCAGCAGCCCTAGGATGGATTCACCCCTCCACTTT
J gene: TRBJ1-6
clone size: NA
D gene: NA
CDR3 length: 13
V gene: TRBV7-9

CDR3 protein: CASSPSRRSTDTQYF
CDR3 DNA: TGTGCCAGCAGCCCAAGCAGGCGTAGCACAGATACGCAGTATTTT
J gene: TRBJ2-3
clone size: NA
D gene: NA
CDR3 length: 15
V gene: TRBV7-2

CDR3 protein: CGVGTRHTDTQYF
CDR3 DNA: TGCGGCGTGGGGACTAGGCACACAGATACGCAGTATTTT
J gene: TRBJ2-3
clone size: NA
D gene: TRBD2
CDR3 length: 13
V gene: TRBV29-1

CDR3 protein: CAISVGAAEETQYF
CDR3 DNA: TGTGCCATCAGTGTGGGGGCCGCGGAAGAGACCCAGTACTTC
J gene: TRBJ2-5
clone size: NA
D gene: NA
CDR3 length: 14
V gene: TRBV10-3

CDR3 protein: CASSVPGLGSYEQYF
CDR3 DNA: TGTGCCAGCAGTGTTCCAGGGTTAGGGTCGTACGAGCAGTACTTC
J gene: TRBJ2-7
clone size: NA
D gene: NA
CDR3 length: 15
V gene: TRBV2

CDR3 protein: CASSTRMVTSTDTQYF
CDR3 DNA: TGTGCCAGCAGCACCCGGATGGTCACCAGCACAGATACGCAGTATTTT
J gene: TRBJ2-3
clone size: many
D gene: NA
CDR3 length: 16
V gene: TRBV7-9

CDR3 protein: CSVEDAVYEQYF
CDR3 DNA: TGCAGCGTTGAAGATGCGGTCTACGAGCAGTACTTC
J gene: TRBJ2-7
clone size: NA
D gene: NA
CDR3 length: 12
V gene: TRBV29-1

CDR3 protein: CSARVRDNEQFF
CDR3 DNA: TGCAGTGCTAGGGTACGGGACAATGAGCAGTTCTTC
J gene: TRBJ2-1
clone size: NA
D gene: NA
CDR3 length: 12
V gene: TRBV20-1

CDR3 protein: CAISEGQGNYGYTF
CDR3 DNA: TGTGCCATCAGTGAGGGACAGGGAAACTATGGCTACACCTTC
J gene: TRBJ1-2
clone size: NA
D gene: TRBD1
CDR3 length: 14
V gene: TRBV10-3

CDR3 protein: CASSRIQSDNQPQHF
CDR3 DNA: TGTGCCAGCAGTCGTATCCAAAGCGACAATCAGCCCCAGCATTTT
J gene: TRBJ1-5
clone size: NA
D gene: NA
CDR3 length: 15
V gene: TRBV7-2

CDR3 protein: CASSETGNTIYF
CDR3 DNA: TGTGCCAGCAGTGAGACAGGAAACACCATATATTTT
J gene: TRBJ1-3
clone size: NA
D gene: NA
CDR3 length: 12
V gene: TRBV25-1

CDR3 protein: CASGLTDRNTEAFF
CDR3 DNA: TGTGCCAGCGGTCTCACCGACAGGAACACTGAAGCTTTCTTT
J gene: TRBJ1-1
clone size: NA
D gene: NA
CDR3 length: 14
V gene: TRBV7-6

CDR3 protein: CASSGTGGDETQYF
CDR3 DNA: TGTGCCAGCAGCGGGACAGGGGGCGACGAGACCCAGTACTTC
J gene: TRBJ2-5
clone size: NA
D gene: TRBD1
CDR3 length: 14
V gene: TRBV9

CDR3 protein: CSAPKVDGYTF
CDR3 DNA: TGCAGTGCTCCCAAGGTAGATGGCTACACCTTC
J gene: TRBJ1-2
clone size: few
D gene: NA
CDR3 length: 11
V gene: TRBV20-1

CDR3 protein: CSARVLGSSNQPQHF
CDR3 DNA: TGCAGTGCTAGAGTTTTAGGGTCCAGCAATCAGCCCCAGCATTTT
J gene: TRBJ1-5
clone size: NA
D gene: NA
CDR3 length: 15
V gene: TRBV20-1

CDR3 protein: CASWTGWRMNTEAFF
CDR3 DNA: TGTGCCAGTTGGACAGGTTGGAGGATGAACACTGAAGCTTTCTTT
J gene: TRBJ1-1
clone size: once
D gene: TRBD1
CDR3 length: 15
V gene: TRBV24-1

CDR3 protein: CASSAGTSEQETQYF
CDR3 DNA: TGTGCCAGCAGCGCCGGGACTAGCGAACAAGAGACCCAGTACTTC
J gene: TRBJ2-5
clone size: NA
D gene: TRBD2
CDR3 length: 15
V gene: TRBV7-3